The clone carrying this T cell receptor beta chain was detected only once. The record originates from a study of blood T cell repertoires in COVID-19. Study summary: The United States, Italy and Spain supplied acute and convalescent COVID-19 samples.

Participants, about 18 to 90 years old, spanned around 26 US areas. Donors were grouped by their self-reported clinical history. Cohort 3 recovery required two negative PCRs, clearance, or symptom resolution. This CDR3 contains 15 residues. CDR1 and CDR2 from the germline V gene are MNHEY and SVGEGT. With V trimmed by 0 bases and J by 14 bases, 12 bases remained unmatched. Produced via immunoSEQ multiplex PCR; TCRdb's table is partial and in-frame only. The table shows 170,000 or so clones, with 75% to 90% occurring only once. The sequencing input was PBMCs or T cells enriched from blood (not recorded which). The TCR originated in a man aged 40-50 years who had recovered from COVID-19. The rearrangement uses TRBV6-2 or TRBV6-3 and TRBJ2-3; 9 nucleotides agree with TRBD2. DNA for the CDR3: TGTGCCAGCAGTTACTCGAACTCAGCGGGAGGTTTCCCGTATTTT. This codes for CASSYSNSAGGFPYF.